The 6 T cell receptor beta chains in this list originate from one sample, sequenced in a study of shared clonotypes between healthy human individuals. Assay: immunoSEQ multiplex PCR; the TCRdb copy retains only in-frame clones and omits some. Of hundreds of thousands of clones listed, 96% are singletons. In the naive CD8 group, cells lacked CD45RO and were positively selected for CCR7, so terminally differentiated effector memory CD45RA+ cells were left out. The sequenced material came from naive CD8+ T cells sorted from blood. All receptors derive from a man under 40 in good health.

The gene calls are TRBV6-6 and TRBJ2-7; no reliable D call. This CDR3 region has 13 residues. The V gene lost 5 bases and the J gene lost 3 bases, with 11 bases spanning the gap. Germline loops: CDR1 MNHNY, CDR2 SVGAGI (reference sequence). The CDR3 spells CASSPRPDYEQYF. CDR3 nucleotides: TGTGCCAGCAGTCCAAGACCCGACTACGAGCAGTACTTC.

The chain recombines TRBV6-5 with TRBJ1-2, with a possible D match to TRBD1 (6 bases). The ends were cut back, 4 bases at V and 4 bases at J, with 19 bases in the middle. Germline loops: CDR1 MNHEY, CDR2 SVGAGI. The CDR3 length is 16 residues. The CDR3 DNA reads TGTGCCAGCAGTTCCACCCCGGACAGTCTATCCTATGGCTACACCTTC. This codes for CASSSTPDSLSYGYTF.

The gene calls are TRBV11-2 and TRBJ2-7, with 10 nucleotides matching TRBD2. Trimming at V came to 4 bases and at J to 3 bases, leaving 9 bases not matched to a gene. This CDR3 contains 16 residues. Germline V gene sequence: CDR1 SGHAT, CDR2 FQNNGV. Here the CDR3 reads CASSSLGSGRIYEQYF. The CDR3 nucleotides are TGTGCCAGCAGCTCCTTAGGTAGCGGGAGGATCTACGAGCAGTACTTC. Using reference TRBV11-2 and TRBJ2-7 for the parts outside the CDR3, the full variable domain is EAGVAQSPRYKIIEKRQSVAFWCNPISGHATLYWYQQILGQGPKLLIQFQNNGVVDDSQLPKDRFSAERLKGVDSTLKIQPAKLEDSAVYLCASSSLGSGRIYEQYFGPGTRLTVT.

This sequence joins TRBV29-1 and TRBJ1-5, with 7 bases aligning to TRBD1. CDR3 length: 13 amino acids. Germline assignment: CDR1 SQVTM and CDR2 ANQGSEA. V trimming: 3 bases; J trimming: 7 bases; junction bases outside the gene matches: 6. In DNA, the CDR3 is TGCAGCGTTGAGACAGGGTATGGCCAGCCCCAGCATTTT. Its protein product is CSVETGYGQPQHF.

This clone showed up just a few times. This chain joins TRBV30 and TRBJ2-1; 7 bases agree with TRBD2. With V trimmed by 0 bases and J by 0 bases, 5 bases remained unmatched. This CDR3 spans 16 amino acids. Germline V gene data show CDR1 as GTSNPN and CDR2 as SVGIG (reference sequence). DNA of the CDR3: TGTGCCTGGAGTGTATATCCTAGCGGCTCCTACAATGAGCAGTTCTTC. Amino acids: CAWSVYPSGSYNEQFF.

J is TRBJ2-3 and V is TRBV6-1; 7 nucleotides line up with TRBD1. J lost 1 base, V lost 2 bases, and 0 bases had no gene match. Germline CDR1 reads MNHNS; CDR2 reads SASEGT. The CDR3 loop spans 14 amino acids. In DNA form, the CDR3 reads TGTGCCAGCAGTGAACAGGGGGGCACAGATACGCAGTATTTT. Its protein product is CASSEQGGTDTQYF.